These 17 T cell receptor beta chains were sequenced from one sample in a study of blood T cell repertoires in COVID-19. The assay was immunoSEQ multiplex PCR, and TCRdb's table has in-frame clones only and misses some. This repertoire shows roughly 100,000 clones, 80% to 90% found once; its top ten account for approximately 18%. Sequencing was carried out using peripheral blood. The receptors here all came from a human donor in a cohort sampled during active COVID-19.

The chain has TRBV7-2 and TRBJ1-3; possible D gene TRBD1, 6 bases. Germline lookup yields CDR1 SGHTA and CDR2 FQGNSA. The ends were cut back, 3 bases at V and 8 bases at J, with 14 bases in the middle. The CDR3 is 14 residues long. The chain's CDR3 is CASSFQTQGHTIYF. In nucleotides, the CDR3 is TGTGCCAGCAGCTTCCAGACCCAGGGGCACACCATATATTTT.

This clone was counted a single time. The V call is TRBV9, the J call TRBJ1-5; 8 bases map to TRBD1. V shed 4 bases, J shed 6 bases, and the junction held 6 bases outside the gene matches. In germline, CDR1 is SGDLS, CDR2 YYNGEE. This CDR3 region has 14 residues. CDR3 loop: CASSLDRGAQPQHF. CDR3 DNA sequence: TGTGCCAGCAGCCTCGACAGGGGAGCTCAGCCCCAGCATTTT.

The chain carries TRBV5-4 and TRBJ2-1; D possibly corresponds to TRBD1 (6 bases). Trimming left V 5 bases short and J 0 bases short, with 12 bases between. This CDR3 has 15 amino acids. Germline-derived CDR1 and CDR2 are SGHNT and YYREEE (reference sequence). The CDR3 spells CASSLKQGSYNEQFF. The CDR3 DNA reads TGTGCCAGCAGTTTAAAACAGGGCTCCTACAATGAGCAGTTCTTC.

The chain is built from TRBV4-1 and TRBJ2-7; 7 bases line up with TRBD1. Trimming at V came to 1 base and at J to 7 bases, leaving 10 bases not matched to a gene. The CDR3 runs to 15 residues. Germline CDR1 is MGHRA and CDR2 is YSYEKL. CDR3 sequence: CASSQAGQQGQEQYF. DNA of the CDR3: TGCGCCAGCAGCCAAGCGGGGCAACAGGGGCAGGAGCAGTACTTC.

The V and J genes are TRBV6-6 and TRBJ2-1, with D possibly matching TRBD1 (6 bases). Germline values: CDR1 MNHNY, CDR2 SVGAGI (reference sequence). This CDR3 has 14 amino acids. V was cut by 5 bases and J by 7 bases, with 15 bases left in between. CDR3 sequence: CASSRLSQGNEQFF. The CDR3 DNA is TGTGCCAGCAGTAGACTCTCACAGGGAAATGAGCAGTTCTTC.

The gene calls are TRBV30 and TRBJ2-3; D not certain. CDR3 length: 12 amino acids. Per germline, CDR1 GTSNPN and CDR2 SVGIG (reference sequence). Trimming took off 2 bases at V and 2 bases at J, with 5 bases between the two ends. DNA for the CDR3: TGTGCCTGGAGTTTTTACACAGATACGCAGTATTTT. Its protein is CAWSFYTDTQYF.

The rearrangement links TRBV4-1 to TRBJ2-3, with D perhaps TRBD1 (6 bases). CDR1 MGHRA and CDR2 YSYEKL come from the germline V gene. CDR3 length: 18 amino acids. Between the trimmed V and J ends, which lost 2 bases and 2 bases, there was a span of 20 bases. CDR3 in DNA: TGCGCCAGCAGCCAAAAGACCTCCGGGACACCAGCCACAGATACGCAGTATTTT. Translation gives CASSQKTSGTPATDTQYF.

This rearrangement joins TRBV5-1 to TRBJ2-5; 16 bases agree with TRBD2. The CDR3 runs to 18 residues. Germline lookup yields CDR1 SGHRS and CDR2 YFSETQ. J gave up 1 base and V 3 bases, and 6 bases lay outside the gene matches. The CDR3 spells CASSWGLAGGRSQETQYF. CDR3 DNA sequence: TGCGCCAGCAGCTGGGGACTAGCGGGGGGGAGAAGCCAAGAGACCCAGTACTTC.

This chain joins TRBV7-2 and TRBJ2-5; no definite D call. The CDR3 is made up of 12 amino acids. With 5 bases removed from V and 5 bases from J, the gap between germline ends came to 9 bases. CDR1 is SGHTA, CDR2 FQGNSA, per germline. In nucleotides, the CDR3 is TGTGCCAGCAGCCCATACACGGAGACCCAGTACTTC. Protein product: CASSPYTETQYF.

The CDR3 coding sequence is TGTGCCAGCAGTCTAAGGCCCGCGGTTGGAAAGCGTAGCTACGAGCAGTACTTC. Translation gives CASSLRPAVGKRSYEQYF. This chain joins TRBV27 and TRBJ2-7; no reliable D call. Trimming took off 5 bases at V and 3 bases at J, with 26 bases between the two ends. This CDR3 is 18 amino acids long. Looked up from germline, CDR1 is MNHEY and CDR2 is SMNVEV (reference sequence).

The V call is TRBV5-1, the J call TRBJ1-1; 7 nucleotides line up with TRBD1. The CDR3 loop spans 15 amino acids. Trimming at V came to 4 bases and at J to 3 bases, leaving 9 bases not matched to a gene. CDR1 and CDR2 from the germline V gene are SGHRS and YFSETQ. The CDR3 protein is CASSRWTGSDTEAFF. CDR3 nucleotide sequence: TGCGCCAGCAGCCGATGGACAGGTTCGGACACTGAAGCTTTCTTT. Complete variable domain (other parts from reference TRBV5-1 and TRBJ1-1): KAGVTQTPRYLIKTRGQQVTLSCSPISGHRSVSWYQQTPGQGLQFLFEYFSETQRNKGNFPGRFSGRQFSNSRSEMNVSTLELGDSALYLCASSRWTGSDTEAFFGQGTRLTVV.

The table lists this clone with a count of one. CDR3 sequence: CATRATTGGGDTQYF. In nucleotides, the CDR3 is TGTGCCACCCGGGCGACGACAGGGGGTGGGGATACGCAGTATTTT. The rearrangement joins TRBV27 to TRBJ2-3; TRBD1 aligns across 9 bases. The CDR3 loop spans 15 amino acids. CDR1 MNHEY and CDR2 SMNVEV come from the germline V gene (reference sequence). V was pared by 10 bases and J by 6 bases, with 14 bases of the junction left unmatched.

The chain carries TRBV11-2 and TRBJ1-1; D remains ambiguous. From germline, CDR1 is SGHAT and CDR2 FQNNGV. V shed 1 base and J shed 12 bases, with 12 bases lying between them. CDR3 size: 12 residues. The CDR3 nucleotides read TGTGCCAGCAGCTTAGGCTACAGCTCGCCTTTCTTT. It codes for CASSLGYSSPFF.

V is TRBV7-6 and J is TRBJ1-1, with no clear D. The germline V gene encodes CDR1 SGHVS and CDR2 FNYEAQ. The CDR3 extends over 15 amino acids. V was pared by 1 base and J by 4 bases, with 13 bases between. In nucleotides, the CDR3 is TGTGCCAGCAGCTTAGAAGGATCAGGTGCCACTGAAGCTTTCTTT. Its translation: CASSLEGSGATEAFF.

V usage is TRBV6-1 and J usage is TRBJ1-2; D might be TRBD1 (5 bases). Germline V gene lookup returns CDR1 MNHNS and CDR2 SASEGT. This CDR3 has 14 residues. The germline V and J ends were trimmed by 0 bases and 5 bases, with 10 bases remaining between them. The CDR3 bases are TGTGCCAGCAGTGAAGCGCCGGAGGGGTATGGCTACACCTTC. It translates to CASSEAPEGYGYTF.

The V call is TRBV4-1, the J call TRBJ2-3; TRBD1 aligns across 7 bases. The germline gives CDR1 MGHRA, CDR2 YSYEKL. The J segment lost 4 bases and the V segment lost 1 base, leaving 11 bases of the junction unmatched. This CDR3 region has 17 residues. In nucleotides, the CDR3 is TGCGCCAGCAGCCAAGTCCCCGGGACAGTGGACCCAGATACGCAGTATTTT. Amino acids: CASSQVPGTVDPDTQYF.

CDR3 bases: TGCGCCAGCAGCCAGACAGGCCGTAATGAAAAACTGTTTTTT. Protein sequence: CASSQTGRNEKLFF. This chain connects TRBV5-1 to TRBJ1-4; D is perhaps TRBD1 (6 bases). The CDR3 totals 14 residues. Germline V gives CDR1 SGHRS, CDR2 YFSETQ. The V end lost 4 bases, the J end lost 4 bases, and 11 bases lay between the germline ends.